One sample yielded the 17 T cell receptor beta chains listed below, sequenced in a study of cytomegalovirus exposure and HLA in healthy donors. Researchers ran the PCR with 60 Vbeta and 13 Jbeta primers. Here immunoSEQ multiplex PCR was the method, and the copy in TCRdb shows in-frame clones only, minus some. The sample has 150,000 to 200,000 clones; around 80% are singletons. Sequencing input: PBMCs. The receptors shown here come from a woman aged 25 to 39 in good health and CMV-seropositive.

This chain links TRBV6-6 with TRBJ1-1; maybe TRBD1 (6 bases). Trimming took 2 bases from V and 3 from J, leaving 10 bases between them. This CDR3 region has 14 residues. Germline V gene data show CDR1 as MNHNY and CDR2 as SVGAGI (reference sequence). The CDR3 nucleotides are TGTGCCAGCAGTTACACACAGGGAGACACTGAAGCTTTCTTT. It encodes CASSYTQGDTEAFF.

The chain joins TRBV29-1 to TRBJ1-4, with TRBD1 identical over 8 bases. Germline-derived CDR1 and CDR2 are SQVTM and ANQGSEA. CDR3 length equals 15 residues. Trimming removed 6 bases from V and 4 bases from J; junction bases left unmatched: 10. The CDR3 DNA reads TGCAGCGTCCAACGGAGCAGGGGGCGTAATGAAAAACTGTTTTTT. It translates to CSVQRSRGRNEKLFF.

The J gene is TRBJ1-1, the V gene TRBV6-5; D remains ambiguous. Trimming shortened V by 0 bases and J by 4 bases, and 6 bases separated the two germline ends. Per the germline V gene, CDR1 is MNHEY and CDR2 is SVGAGI. The CDR3 runs to 13 residues. Here the CDR3 reads CASSYSPGTEAFF. CDR3 coding DNA: TGTGCCAGCAGTTACTCCCCGGGCACTGAAGCTTTCTTT.

The chain carries TRBV6-1 and TRBJ1-5; D unresolved. Germline V gene data show CDR1 as MNHNS and CDR2 as SASEGT. This CDR3 has 14 residues. V lost 3 bases and J lost 0, with 6 bases in between. CDR3 residues: CASSDSFSNQPQHF. The CDR3 DNA reads TGTGCCAGCAGTGACAGTTTTAGCAATCAGCCCCAGCATTTT.

The chain combines TRBV19 with TRBJ1-1; 7 nucleotides align to TRBD1. J gave up 0 bases and V 3 bases, and 10 bases lay outside the gene matches. Germline loops: CDR1 LNHDA, CDR2 SQIVND (reference sequence). The CDR3 has 17 amino acids. The chain's CDR3 is CASSILAGGSMNTEAFF. The CDR3 DNA reads TGTGCCAGTAGTATTTTGGCAGGGGGATCCATGAACACTGAAGCTTTCTTT.

V gene TRBV5-4 combines with J gene TRBJ1-1; no clear D. The V end lost 9 bases, the J end lost 0 bases, and 18 bases lay between the germline ends. The CDR3 extends over 15 amino acids. CDR1 is SGHNT, CDR2 YYREEE, per germline (reference sequence). The CDR3 spells CATKLGSQMNTEAFF. DNA for the CDR3: TGTGCCACCAAGCTTGGTAGCCAGATGAACACTGAAGCTTTCTTT.

The chain combines TRBV5-8 with TRBJ1-1, with TRBD1 identical over 10 bases. The V and J ends lost 6 bases and 3 bases, in that order; junction bases with no gene match: 8. CDR3 length: 15 residues. Looked up from germline, CDR1 is SGHTS and CDR2 is YDEGEE. The CDR3 DNA reads TGTGCCAGCACCAAAGGACAGGGGGGATACACTGAAGCTTTCTTT. Translating it yields CASTKGQGGYTEAFF.

The V gene is TRBV5-6, the J gene TRBJ1-1; TRBD1 is a possible D gene (6 bases). The CDR3 is 15 residues long. CDR1 is SGHDT, CDR2 YYEEEE, per germline. V was shortened by 1 base and J by 5 bases, with 15 bases between the two germline ends. CDR3 residues: CASSLFGGARTEAFF. Here the CDR3 DNA reads TGTGCCAGCAGCTTGTTCGGGGGGGCGAGGACTGAAGCTTTCTTT.

This clone was found a few times. The chain couples TRBV15 to TRBJ2-2; D gene uncertain. Trimming stripped 0 bases from V and 5 bases from J, with 4 bases between. Looked up from germline, CDR1 is LNHNV and CDR2 is YYDKDF (reference sequence). This CDR3 region has 13 residues. This CDR3 is CATSRDVTGELFF. CDR3 DNA: TGTGCCACCAGCAGAGATGTAACCGGGGAGCTGTTTTTT.

V gene TRBV9 combines with J gene TRBJ2-5, with D possibly TRBD1 on 6 matching bases. The germline gives CDR1 SGDLS, CDR2 YYNGEE. Trimming removed 0 bases from V and 5 bases from J, with 14 bases in between. This CDR3 comprises 15 residues. The CDR3 is CASSVGQNRGETQYF. The CDR3, as DNA: TGTGCCAGCAGCGTAGGCCAGAATAGGGGGGAGACCCAGTACTTC.

The chain employs TRBV5-1 and TRBJ2-6, with D uncertain. The V end was cut by 0 bases, the J end by 0 bases, with 7 bases between. This CDR3 has 16 amino acids. Germline V gene sequence: CDR1 SGHRS, CDR2 YFSETQ. The CDR3 loop reads CASSLEAISGANVLTF. DNA for the CDR3: TGCGCCAGCAGCTTGGAAGCTATCTCTGGGGCCAACGTCCTGACTTTC.

The chain combines TRBV6-5 with TRBJ1-5; D gene ambiguous. Trimming cost V 5 bases and J 5 bases, with 10 bases left between them. The CDR3 covers 13 residues. Germline loops: CDR1 MNHEY, CDR2 SVGAGI. CDR3 region: CASSRSRDQPQHF. CDR3 nucleotide sequence: TGTGCCAGCAGTCGATCGAGAGATCAGCCCCAGCATTTT.

The rearrangement links TRBV4-3 to TRBJ1-1, with D perhaps TRBD1 (5 bases). The CDR3 is made up of 15 amino acids. Trimming pared 0 bases from V and 2 bases from J, leaving 10 bases between. CDR1 is LGHNA, CDR2 YSLEER, per germline. The CDR3 bases are TGCGCCAGCAGCCAAGACTCAGGGCCAAACACTGAAGCTTTCTTT. As protein: CASSQDSGPNTEAFF.

This clone has a handful of counts. V and J are TRBV2 and TRBJ2-2; no firm D call. Germline V gene data show CDR1 as SNHLY and CDR2 as FYNNEI. Trimming removed 6 bases at V and 5 bases at J, with 13 bases between. This CDR3 has 14 amino acids. The CDR3 protein is CASSAVHGTGELFF. DNA of the CDR3: TGTGCCAGCAGCGCGGTCCATGGTACCGGGGAGCTGTTTTTT. Drawing the rest from reference TRBV2 and TRBJ2-2, the complete variable domain is EPEVTQTPSHQVTQMGQEVILRCVPISNHLYFYWYRQILGQKVEFLVSFYNNEISEKSEIFDDQFSVERPDGSNFTLKIRSTKLEDSAMYFCASSAVHGTGELFFGEGSRLTVL.

The chain uses TRBV7-8 and TRBJ2-1, with D hard to call. This CDR3 has 14 amino acids. Germline values: CDR1 SGHVS, CDR2 FQNEAQ. The V and J ends lost 5 bases and 4 bases respectively, with 12 bases between them. The CDR3 sequence is CASSPSAQYNEQFF. Written as DNA, the CDR3 is TGTGCCAGCAGCCCTTCCGCGCAATACAATGAGCAGTTCTTC.

This chain joins TRBV7-2 and TRBJ2-3, with a weak D call TRBD2 (5 bases). The length of the CDR3 is 14 residues. Trimming took off 4 bases at V and 6 bases at J, with 14 bases between the two ends. Germline V CDR1 and CDR2: SGHTA, FQGNSA. This chain's CDR3 is CASSSDWGEDTQYF. In nucleotides, the CDR3 is TGTGCCAGCAGCTCGGACTGGGGAGAGGATACGCAGTATTTT.

V gene TRBV20-1 combines with J gene TRBJ1-1; D ambiguous. V was shortened by 1 base and J by 5 bases, with 5 bases between the two germline ends. This CDR3 spans 11 amino acids. Germline CDR1 is DFQATT and CDR2 is SNEGSKA (reference sequence). The CDR3 sequence is CSARVGTEAFF. In DNA, the CDR3 is TGCAGTGCTAGAGTCGGTACTGAAGCTTTCTTT.